This entry lists 25 T cell receptor beta chains sequenced from one sample in a study of T-cell memory formation after mild COVID-19. TCRdb passed the 5' RACE reads through MiXCR, listing each CDR3 protein once. The repertoire consists of 340,000 or so distinct CDR3 sequences, with around 13% occurring once and the leading ten covering 20% to 25%. Sample: PBMCs or a T cell subset sorted from them (not recorded which). The receptors stem from a man younger than 35 who had mild COVID-19 (a few samples of this study predate the infection). Cell type and time point are not known.

Only a few counts were recorded for this clonotype. Germline is not matched at one junction end, which may reflect a read error. This sequence joins TRBV29-1 and TRBJ2-1, with unresolved D. CDR1 and CDR2 (germline): SQVTM, ANQGSEA. CDR3 size: 11 residues. The CDR3 coding sequence is TGCAGCCTTGAAACGCTTGGGGTGCAGTTCTTC. It codes for CSLETLGVQFF.

V and J are TRBV12-3 or TRBV12-4 and TRBJ2-2; 10 bases are a match to TRBD1. There are 16 residues in the CDR3. V gave up 1 base and J gave up 1 base; unmatched junction bases: 0. The chain's CDR3 is CASSLGTGGNTGELFF. DNA of the CDR3: TGTGCCAGCAGTTTAGGGACAGGGGGGAACACCGGGGAGCTGTTTTTT.

The chain combines TRBV5-1 with TRBJ1-2; 8 positions match TRBD1. Trimming removed 3 bases from V and 9 bases from J; junction bases left unmatched: 10. CDR3 size: 14 residues. Germline values: CDR1 SGHRS, CDR2 YFSETQ. The DNA of the CDR3 is TGCGCCAGCAGCTGGCTCCAGGGGGCATATAGCTACACCTTC. This codes for CASSWLQGAYSYTF.

This clonotype showed up just a few times. The chain combines TRBV7-3 with TRBJ2-3; possibly TRBD2 for D (6 bases). The CDR3 extends over 13 amino acids. Germline CDR1 SGHTA, CDR2 FQGTGA. Trimming removed 7 bases at V and 2 bases at J, with 10 bases between. The CDR3 DNA sequence: TGTGCCAGCACTGGGGGGAACACAGATACGCAGTATTTT. Protein: CASTGGNTDTQYF.

To note about this clonotype: The junction departs from germline at one end; a sequencing error may be responsible. V is TRBV5-1 and J is TRBJ1-1; D is undetermined. Germline loops: CDR1 SGHRS, CDR2 YFSETQ. This CDR3 has 16 amino acids. The CDR3 is CASSLSRAVPNAEAFF. DNA of the CDR3: TGCGCCAGCAGCCTCAGCCGCGCGGTCCCGAACGCTGAAGCTTTCTTT.

V gene TRBV10-2 combines with J gene TRBJ2-5, with TRBD1 identical over 7 bases. The CDR3 is 15 residues long. The J segment lost 3 bases and the V segment lost 6 bases, leaving 10 bases of the junction unmatched. Germline assignment: CDR1 WSHSY and CDR2 SAAADI. CDR3 sequence: CASRPGQTNKETQYF. The DNA for the CDR3 is TGCGCCAGCAGGCCGGGACAGACCAACAAAGAGACCCAGTACTTC.

V usage is TRBV6-2 or TRBV6-3 and J usage is TRBJ1-1, with 7 positions matching TRBD1. Germline CDR1 is MNHEY and CDR2 is SVGEGT. Trimming took 8 bases from V and 4 from J; bases not matched to a gene: 10. The CDR3 consists of 14 residues. For the CDR3, the DNA is TGTGCCAGCCGCAACAGGGGAGGGAGCACTGAAGCTTTCTTT. This translates into CASRNRGGSTEAFF.

Ten or more counts support this clonotype. CDR3 loop: CASSLASVPEQFF. The DNA of the CDR3 is TGCGCCAGCAGCTTGGCCTCAGTACCCGAGCAGTTCTTC. This chain connects TRBV5-1 to TRBJ2-1; D uncertain. Trimming removed 0 bases from V and 10 bases from J, with 11 bases in between. This CDR3 spans 13 amino acids. Germline CDR1 and CDR2: SGHRS and YFSETQ. The full variable domain, completed using reference TRBV5-1 and TRBJ2-1, is KAGVTQTPRYLIKTRGQQVTLSCSPISGHRSVSWYQQTPGQGLQFLFEYFSETQRNKGNFPGRFSGRQFSNSRSEMNVSTLELGDSALYLCASSLASVPEQFFGPGTRLTVL.

This chain links TRBV6-1 with TRBJ1-5, with TRBD1 as a possible D gene (5 bases). V lost 3 bases to trimming and J lost 4 bases, with 10 bases between them. CDR1 and CDR2 (germline): MNHNS, SASEGT. The CDR3 spans 14 residues. CDR3: CASSDLGENQPQHF. The CDR3 DNA follows: TGTGCCAGCAGTGATCTAGGGGAGAATCAGCCCCAGCATTTT.

In its sample, this clonotype was seen a few times. The rearrangement links TRBV4-1 to TRBJ2-7; D may be TRBD2 (6 bases). V was cut by 4 bases and J by 4 bases, with 20 bases left in between. In germline, CDR1 is MGHRA, CDR2 YSYEKL. This CDR3 has 16 residues. The CDR3 sequence: CASSRPGTSGLYEQYF. Here the CDR3 DNA reads TGCGCCAGCAGCCGACCCGGGACTTCAGGGCTTTACGAGCAGTACTTC.

There are a few counts of this clonotype. The chain is built from TRBV10-3 and TRBJ2-1; maybe TRBD1 (5 bases). Trimming left V 6 bases short and J 5 bases short, with 14 bases between. The CDR3 extends over 14 amino acids. Per the germline V gene, CDR1 is ENHRY and CDR2 is SYGVKD. In DNA form, the CDR3 reads TGTGCCATCAGGGAGAAGGGGCAGGACAATGAGCAGTTCTTC. Amino acids: CAIREKGQDNEQFF.

This clonotype occurred a few times. The chain is built from TRBV28 and TRBJ1-3; D is possibly TRBD1 (5 bases). There are 19 residues in the CDR3. V was trimmed by 4 bases and J by 7 bases, leaving 29 bases between them. The germline V gene has CDR1 MDHEN and CDR2 SYDVKM. The CDR3 region is CASSSRGLGVAWMFNTIYF. DNA for the CDR3: TGTGCCAGCAGTTCAAGGGGCCTAGGGGTCGCCTGGATGTTTAACACCATATATTTT.

A few counts support this clonotype. This chain links TRBV5-1 with TRBJ2-1, with D perhaps TRBD2 (6 bases). V was cut by 6 bases and J by 7 bases, with 11 bases left in between. There are 12 residues in the CDR3. CDR1 and CDR2 (germline): SGHRS, YFSETQ. CDR3 region: CASTGAGNEQFF. In nucleotides, the CDR3 is TGCGCCAGCACGGGAGCCGGTAATGAGCAGTTCTTC. Full variable domain (rest looked up from reference TRBV5-1 and TRBJ2-1): KAGVTQTPRYLIKTRGQQVTLSCSPISGHRSVSWYQQTPGQGLQFLFEYFSETQRNKGNFPGRFSGRQFSNSRSEMNVSTLELGDSALYLCASTGAGNEQFFGPGTRLTVL.

The chain couples TRBV3-1 to TRBJ2-3; 8 nucleotides align to TRBD1. CDR1 is LGHDT, CDR2 YNNKEL, per germline (reference sequence). After removal of 1 base from V and 3 bases from J, the junction contained 3 bases not matched to a gene. The CDR3 is 15 amino acids. CDR3: CASSQGTGRTDTQYF. Here the CDR3 DNA reads TGTGCCAGCAGCCAAGGGACAGGGAGGACAGATACGCAGTATTTT.

This clonotype was recorded many times. CDR3 in DNA: TGTGCCAGCAGCCAATCCTCAGGGGGCGTGGAGACCCAGTACTTC. The encoded protein is CASSQSSGGVETQYF. This rearrangement joins TRBV3-1 to TRBJ2-5, with 8 bases fitting TRBD1. CDR3 length: 15 amino acids. CDR1 is LGHDT, CDR2 YNNKEL, per germline (reference sequence). With 2 bases clipped from V and 5 bases from J, the junction kept 7 bases outside the gene matches.

CDR3: CASSLRGRAKNIQYF. The CDR3 bases are TGCGCCAGCAGCTTGAGGGGGAGGGCCAAAAACATTCAGTACTTC. The chain couples TRBV5-1 to TRBJ2-4; either TRBD1 or TRBD2 may supply D (6 bases each). Germline loops: CDR1 SGHRS, CDR2 YFSETQ. The ends were cut back, 1 base at V and 1 base at J, with 9 bases in the middle. This CDR3 region has 15 residues.

This clonotype was recorded a few times. The chain links TRBV5-1 to TRBJ1-2, with 8 bases fitting TRBD1. Trimming cost V 2 bases and J 4 bases; bases outside gene matches: 7. The CDR3 consists of 15 residues. In germline, CDR1 is SGHRS, CDR2 YFSETQ. The DNA for the CDR3 is TGCGCCAGCAGCTTCCAGACAGGGGAGGTCTATGGCTACACCTTC. Amino acids: CASSFQTGEVYGYTF.

V gene TRBV24-1 combines with J gene TRBJ2-2; D gene unclear. Trimming pared 4 bases from V and 7 bases from J, leaving 12 bases between. The CDR3 contains 14 residues. The V gene's germline CDR1 is KGHDR and CDR2 SFDVKD. The CDR3 is CATSEQRTVGELFF. In DNA form, the CDR3 reads TGTGCCACCAGTGAGCAGAGAACCGTCGGGGAGCTGTTTTTT.

The chain is built from TRBV5-1 and TRBJ2-3; D not resolved. Germline V lookup: CDR1 SGHRS, CDR2 YFSETQ. The CDR3 contains 15 residues. The ends were cut back, 0 bases at V and 2 bases at J, with 10 bases in the middle. The CDR3 DNA reads TGCGCCAGCAGCTTGGGGCTCAGAGTCACAGATACGCAGTATTTT. This translates into CASSLGLRVTDTQYF. The variable domain in full, completed from reference TRBV5-1 and TRBJ2-3, reads KAGVTQTPRYLIKTRGQQVTLSCSPISGHRSVSWYQQTPGQGLQFLFEYFSETQRNKGNFPGRFSGRQFSNSRSEMNVSTLELGDSALYLCASSLGLRVTDTQYFGPGTRLTVL.

V gene TRBV5-5 combines with J gene TRBJ2-3, with D possibly TRBD2 on 5 matching bases. CDR1 is SGHKS, CDR2 YYEKEE, per germline (reference sequence). The CDR3 is made up of 16 amino acids. V was clipped by 2 bases and J by 3 bases, with 16 bases between them. The CDR3 nucleotides read TGTGCCAGCAGCTTCCCAGCGGAGTTTTCTACAGATACGCAGTATTTT. Residues: CASSFPAEFSTDTQYF.

This clonotype has a handful of counts. The rearrangement joins TRBV12-3 or TRBV12-4 to TRBJ2-1; D is uncertain. V lost 7 bases and J 12 bases, leaving 19 bases between the germline ends. The CDR3 has 13 residues. The DNA for the CDR3 is TGTGCCAGCACCTCTGCCCTATACCCGACGCAGTTCTTC. The encoded protein is CASTSALYPTQFF.

This clonotype was seen a few times. The chain joins TRBV5-4 to TRBJ2-2, with 11 positions matching TRBD1. The CDR3 extends over 15 amino acids. Trimming took 3 bases from V and 4 from J; bases not matched to a gene: 2. Germline-derived CDR1 and CDR2 are SGHNT and YYREEE (reference sequence). In DNA, the CDR3 is TGTGCCAGCAGCTCGGGGACAGGGGGCACCGGGGAGCTGTTTTTT. Amino acids: CASSSGTGGTGELFF. Together with reference TRBV5-4 and TRBJ2-2, the CDR3 gives the full variable domain: ETGVTQSPTHLIKTRGQQVTLRCSSQSGHNTVSWYQQALGQGPQFIFQYYREEENGRGNFPPRFSGLQFPNYSSELNVNALELDDSALYLCASSSGTGGTGELFFGEGSRLTVL.

This clonotype occurred a few times. The genes are TRBV4-1 and TRBJ2-5, with 10 positions matching TRBD2. CDR3 length: 15 residues. Trimming removed 1 base from V and 4 bases from J; junction bases left unmatched: 3. CDR1 is MGHRA and CDR2 is YSYEKL in the germline V gene. This CDR3 reads CASSQGTSGGETQYF. CDR3 nucleotides: TGCGCCAGCAGCCAAGGGACTAGCGGAGGAGAGACCCAGTACTTC.

The chain carries TRBV5-1 and TRBJ1-2, with D unresolved. Trimming removed 0 bases at V and 7 bases at J, with 16 bases between. The germline CDR1 and CDR2 sequences are SGHRS and YFSETQ. The CDR3 is 15 amino acids. CDR3 amino acids: CASSLEDAELGGYTF. CDR3 nucleotides: TGCGCCAGCAGCTTGGAAGACGCTGAATTAGGTGGCTACACCTTC.

This clonotype occurred many times. This chain joins TRBV7-3 and TRBJ2-1, with 7 bases lining up with TRBD2. The CDR3 has 15 amino acids. J gave up 3 bases and V 2 bases, and 4 bases lay outside the gene matches. CDR1 is SGHTA and CDR2 is FQGTGA in the germline V gene. Here the CDR3 DNA reads TGTGCCAGCAGCTTACAACTAGCGAGCTACAATGAGCAGTTCTTC. As protein: CASSLQLASYNEQFF.